The entry that follows covers one T cell receptor (beta chain) sequence. The antigen remains unidentified. Germline CDR1 reads MNHEY; CDR2 reads SMNVEV (reference sequence). The CDR3 has 18 residues. J gave up 0 bases and V 5 bases, and 11 bases lay outside the gene matches. Scientists ran DNA taken from cultured CD4+ T cells through the Oncomine TCR Beta short-read assay for sequencing. TCRdb itself ran the PCR reads through MiXCR, one entry per CDR3 protein. The profile covers more than 20,000 distinct CDR3 sequences, with about 30% appearing a single time and roughly 11% taken by the ten largest. This specimen belongs to a study of vaccination and CD4 T cells after COVID-19. Time point denoted: late sampling 161 to 241 days after vaccination in a few convalescent patients. Treatment noted: roughly 10-day PBMC culture with coronavirus spike peptide pools or control peptides (ViraFEST assay). A few million PBMCs were grown per well alongside 8.5 to 10 IU/ml IL-2 and 10 ug/ml peptide pools.

The receptor was derived from a human donor who had recovered from COVID-19. The V call is TRBV27, the J call TRBJ1-5; 9 bases are shared with TRBD1. The source was CD4+ T cells from blood, cultured in vitro, collected about 7 months after SARS-CoV-2 vaccination. The CDR3 sequence is CASSLSGTGRYSNQPQHF. The CDR3 DNA reads TGTGCCAGCAGTCTCTCCGGGACAGGGAGGTATAGCAATCAGCCCCAGCATTTT.